The next 32 T cell receptor beta chains were all read from a single sample in a study of blood T cell repertoires in COVID-19. Libraries were prepared by immunoSEQ multiplex PCR; TCRdb keeps only in-frame clonotypes and omits some of them. The sample comprises around 150,000 clones, 75% to 85% of which are singletons, and roughly 7.9% rests with the top ten. Material: peripheral blood. All receptors come from a woman between 50 and 59 years old in a cohort sampled during active or convalescent COVID-19.

The chain couples TRBV29-1 to TRBJ1-6; D gene unclear. Trimming pared 4 bases from V and 8 bases from J, leaving 12 bases between. Per the germline V gene, CDR1 is SQVTM and CDR2 is ANQGSEA. This CDR3 contains 13 residues. CDR3 region: CSVASEFDSPLHF. CDR3 coding DNA: TGCAGCGTTGCTTCGGAGTTTGATTCACCCCTCCACTTT.

The chain combines TRBV16 with TRBJ1-3; D unresolved. Germline V lookup: CDR1 KGHSY, CDR2 FQNENV. CDR3 length: 14 amino acids. Trimming took 4 bases from V and 2 from J, leaving 9 bases between them. Here the CDR3 reads CASSLGEPGNTIYF. In DNA form, the CDR3 reads TGTGCCAGCAGCCTCGGGGAACCTGGAAACACCATATATTTT.

The chain joins TRBV5-6 to TRBJ2-2; D may be TRBD2 (6 bases). The V gene lost 3 bases and the J gene lost 3 bases, with 9 bases spanning the gap. Germline lookup yields CDR1 SGHDT and CDR2 YYEEEE. CDR3 length: 14 residues. In nucleotides, the CDR3 is TGTGCCAGCAGCTGGGGGGTTGACACCGGGGAGCTGTTTTTT. It codes for CASSWGVDTGELFF.

The gene calls are TRBV10-1 and TRBJ1-2, with 7 bases identical to TRBD1. Trimming took 6 bases from V and 8 from J; bases not matched to a gene: 12. This CDR3 comprises 14 residues. Germline CDR1 WNHNN, CDR2 SYGVQD (reference sequence). CDR3 coding DNA: TGCGCCAGCAGCCCCGGGGACAGAGTTGGAGGCTACACCTTC. Translation: CASSPGDRVGGYTF.

The chain has TRBV10-1 and TRBJ2-1; 9 nucleotides agree with TRBD2. The J segment lost 8 bases and the V segment lost 3 bases, leaving 8 bases of the junction unmatched. Looked up from germline, CDR1 is WNHNN and CDR2 is SYGVQD (reference sequence). The CDR3 is 15 residues long. The CDR3 is CASSERSGGMDEQFF. The DNA for the CDR3 is TGCGCCAGCAGTGAAAGGAGCGGGGGGATGGATGAGCAGTTCTTC.

The V call is TRBV19, the J call TRBJ2-2; D remains ambiguous. CDR1 is LNHDA, CDR2 SQIVND, per germline (reference sequence). The CDR3 consists of 17 residues. V gave up 3 bases and J gave up 1 base, with 15 bases separating them. The CDR3 DNA follows: TGTGCCAGTAGTATCCCCCTGGGCAGGATGAACACCGGGGAGCTGTTTTTT. Amino acids: CASSIPLGRMNTGELFF.

V usage is TRBV7-9 and J usage is TRBJ1-1; a weak D match, TRBD1 (5 bases). This CDR3 has 14 amino acids. V was cut by 0 bases and J by 7 bases, with 12 bases left in between. Germline V lookup: CDR1 SEHNR, CDR2 FQNEAQ (reference sequence). CDR3 sequence: CASSLADRRDEAFF. CDR3 nucleotides: TGTGCCAGCAGCTTAGCGGATCGCAGGGATGAAGCTTTCTTT.

The CDR3 DNA reads as TGTGCCAGCAGATTACAGGTTTACGAGCAGTACTTC. Protein sequence: CASRLQVYEQYF. This sequence joins TRBV6-5 and TRBJ2-7, with D tentatively TRBD1 (5 bases). Trimming took 6 bases from V and 4 from J, leaving 10 bases between them. From germline, CDR1 is MNHEY and CDR2 SVGAGI. This CDR3 has 12 amino acids.

This clone has just one count. This chain connects TRBV6-6 to TRBJ1-4; maybe TRBD1 (6 bases). Germline CDR1 reads MNHNY; CDR2 reads SVGAGI (reference sequence). The CDR3 contains 14 residues. The V and J ends lost 5 bases and 8 bases respectively, with 15 bases between them. Written as DNA, the CDR3 is TGTGCCAGCAGTAACAGGGAGGGAAGAGAAAAACTGTTTTTT. This gives the protein CASSNREGREKLFF.

The V and J genes are TRBV12-3 or TRBV12-4 and TRBJ1-4, with D possibly matching TRBD1 (6 bases). This CDR3 region has 12 residues. The V end lost 6 bases, the J end lost 6 bases, and 8 bases lay between the germline ends. The CDR3 loop reads CASRWGHEKLFF. The CDR3 DNA reads as TGTGCCAGCAGATGGGGGCATGAAAAACTGTTTTTT.

The rearrangement links TRBV11-1 to TRBJ2-1, with TRBD2 identical over 13 bases. The CDR3 length is 15 residues. J lost 8 bases, V lost 2 bases, and 3 bases had no gene match. CDR1 is SGHAT and CDR2 is FQDESV in the germline V gene (reference sequence). The chain's CDR3 is CASSLTSGGADEQFF. CDR3 nucleotide sequence: TGTGCCAGCAGCTTAACTAGCGGGGGGGCGGATGAGCAGTTCTTC. The full variable domain, rest sourced from reference TRBV11-1 and TRBJ2-1, is EAEVAQSPRYKITEKSQAVAFWCDPISGHATLYWYRQILGQGPELLVQFQDESVVDDSQLPKDRFSAERLKGVDSTLKIQPAELGDSAMYLCASSLTSGGADEQFFGPGTRLTVL.

This chain connects TRBV20-1 to TRBJ2-4, with TRBD1 identical over 9 bases. Trimming took 3 bases from V and 5 from J; bases not matched to a gene: 2. The germline CDR1 and CDR2 sequences are DFQATT and SNEGSKA (reference sequence). The CDR3 extends over 13 amino acids. CDR3 residues: CSASYRGQNIQYF. DNA of the CDR3: TGCAGTGCTAGTTACAGGGGGCAAAACATTCAGTACTTC.

This clone was detected a few times. The rearrangement links TRBV21-1 to TRBJ1-3; no check of the table's D call, TRBD1, against the DNA was made. TRBV21-1 is termed a pseudogene. This CDR3 region has 15 residues. The CDR3 loop is CASCISGTTGNTIYF. The CDR3 region has the DNA TGTGCCAGCTGTATTTCAGGGACAACTGGAAACACCATATATTTT.

The chain couples TRBV2 to TRBJ1-1; unclear D gene. Germline CDR1 is SNHLY and CDR2 is FYNNEI. The CDR3 has 13 residues. Trimming took 4 bases from V and 0 from J, leaving 6 bases between them. Here the CDR3 reads CASSAAVNTEAFF. CDR3 sequence (DNA): TGTGCCAGCAGTGCTGCAGTGAACACTGAAGCTTTCTTT.

The chain links TRBV7-2 to TRBJ1-4; no firm D call. The V end lost 4 bases, the J end lost 3 bases, and 9 bases lay between the germline ends. CDR3 size: 14 residues. The germline V gene encodes CDR1 SGHTA and CDR2 FQGNSA. The CDR3 spells CASSSRSANEKLFF. The CDR3 DNA reads TGTGCCAGCAGCTCGAGGTCGGCTAATGAAAAACTGTTTTTT.

This rearrangement joins TRBV12-3 or TRBV12-4 to TRBJ1-2; 7 nucleotides agree with TRBD1. CDR3 length: 13 residues. Trimming removed 7 bases from V and 6 bases from J; junction bases left unmatched: 8. CDR3 bases: TGTGCCAGCACCGAACAGGGGACAAATGGCTACACCTTC. It specifies CASTEQGTNGYTF.

This sequence joins TRBV5-1 and TRBJ2-7; tentatively, D is TRBD1 (6 bases). The V and J ends lost 4 bases and 5 bases respectively, with 13 bases between them. CDR3 size: 13 residues. Germline lookup yields CDR1 SGHRS and CDR2 YFSETQ. The CDR3 DNA is TGCGCCAGCAGCAGGGGGAACGAGAACGAGCAGTACTTC. This encodes CASSRGNENEQYF.

The chain uses TRBV7-2 and TRBJ2-1, with 10 bases identical to TRBD2. V lost 5 bases and J lost 8; bases outside the gene matches: 6. Germline loops: CDR1 SGHTA, CDR2 FQGNSA. The CDR3 runs to 14 residues. CDR3 nucleotides: TGTGCCAGCAGCCTGAGGACTAGCGGAGATGAGCAGTTCTTC. It encodes CASSLRTSGDEQFF.

The chain recombines TRBV5-1 with TRBJ2-1; D is perhaps TRBD2 (6 bases). Germline CDR1 is SGHRS and CDR2 is YFSETQ. V lost 0 bases, J lost 3 bases, and 13 bases lay in between. The length of the CDR3 is 16 residues. CDR3 sequence reads: CASSLEAGGNYNEQFF. DNA for the CDR3: TGCGCCAGCAGCTTGGAGGCGGGCGGGAACTACAATGAGCAGTTCTTC.

This chain joins TRBV24-1 and TRBJ1-1; 7 bases map to TRBD1. The CDR3 covers 13 residues. J was trimmed by 8 bases and V by 6 bases; bases with no gene match: 8. In germline, CDR1 is KGHDR, CDR2 SFDVKD. The CDR3 nucleotides are TGTGCCACCAGTCCCAGACAGGGTCTAGAAGCTTTCTTT. Amino acids: CATSPRQGLEAFF.

This CDR3 is CAITTGYWGYGYTF. CDR3 nucleotides: TGTGCCATTACTACAGGGTATTGGGGCTATGGCTACACCTTC. The chain has TRBV10-3 and TRBJ1-2, with a tentative D call TRBD1 (6 bases). V was cut by 9 bases and J by 4 bases, with 18 bases left in between. Germline loops: CDR1 ENHRY, CDR2 SYGVKD. CDR3 length equals 14 residues.

The chain joins TRBV5-4 to TRBJ2-7; D is unresolved. Germline assignment: CDR1 SGHNT and CDR2 YYREEE (reference sequence). The CDR3 totals 12 residues. V lost 4 bases to trimming and J lost 4 bases, with 9 bases between them. DNA of the CDR3: TGTGCCAGCAGCCTGGATCGGTACGAGCAGTACTTC. Translated: CASSLDRYEQYF.

This chain uses TRBV5-5 with TRBJ1-4; D gene uncertain. Trimming stripped 4 bases from V and 7 bases from J, with 11 bases between. Germline values: CDR1 SGHKS, CDR2 YYEKEE (reference sequence). This CDR3 has 13 residues. The CDR3 DNA is TGTGCCAGCAGCGCTGTCATGGCTGAAAAACTGTTTTTT. The encoded protein is CASSAVMAEKLFF.

The J gene is TRBJ2-1, the V gene TRBV6-5; TRBD2 matches 10 bases. Trimming cost V 2 bases and J 6 bases; bases outside gene matches: 4. From germline, CDR1 is MNHEY and CDR2 SVGAGI. This CDR3 is 15 amino acids long. The chain's CDR3 is CASSYPASGGNEQFF. CDR3 in DNA: TGTGCCAGCAGTTACCCGGCTAGCGGGGGCAATGAGCAGTTCTTC.

The chain has TRBV12-3 or TRBV12-4 and TRBJ2-2, with D unclear. The CDR3 consists of 13 residues. Between the trimmed V and J ends, which lost 6 bases and 2 bases, there was a span of 7 bases. As DNA, the CDR3 is TGTGCCAGCAGAAAATTAAACACCGGGGAGCTGTTTTTT. Encoded protein: CASRKLNTGELFF.

V is TRBV6-2 or TRBV6-3 and J is TRBJ1-2, with 7 bases identical to TRBD1. Unmatched junction bases numbered 17, after V lost 0 bases and J lost 4 bases. The CDR3 is 19 residues long. Germline V lookup: CDR1 MNHEY, CDR2 SVGEGT. This chain's CDR3 is CASSYSPGQHPPLIYGYTF. In DNA form, the CDR3 reads TGTGCCAGCAGTTACTCACCGGGACAGCACCCCCCTTTAATCTATGGCTACACCTTC.

This rearrangement joins TRBV3-1 (or the pseudogene TRBV3-2) to TRBJ2-2; tentative D call: TRBD1 (6 bases). Germline V gene lookup returns CDR1 LGHDT and CDR2 YNNKEL (reference sequence). The V and J ends lost 0 bases and 5 bases respectively, with 16 bases between them. The CDR3 totals 17 residues. CDR3 nucleotides: TGTGCCAGCAGCCAAGAGTCCAGGGGCCCTTTTACCGGGGAGCTGTTTTTT. Translating gives CASSQESRGPFTGELFF.

The chain recombines TRBV6-5 with TRBJ2-2; D unclear. V lost 6 bases to trimming and J lost 5 bases, with 13 bases between them. Germline V gives CDR1 MNHEY, CDR2 SVGAGI. There are 14 residues in the CDR3. DNA for the CDR3: TGTGCCAGCAGCCTCCGTATCCTGACCGGGGAGCTGTTTTTT. Encoded protein: CASSLRILTGELFF.

This clone has only one observation. This rearrangement joins TRBV19 to TRBJ2-3; 7 positions match TRBD2. From germline, CDR1 is LNHDA and CDR2 SQIVND (reference sequence). The CDR3 is 18 residues long. V trimming: 0 bases; J trimming: 0 bases; junction bases outside the gene matches: 9. The CDR3 nucleotides are TGTGCCAGTAGTATAGATCCTCCCAAAGCGGGGAGCACAGATACGCAGTATTTT. Translated: CASSIDPPKAGSTDTQYF. Full variable domain (rest looked up from reference TRBV19 and TRBJ2-3): DGGITQSPKYLFRKEGQNVTLSCEQNLNHDAMYWYRQDPGQGLRLIYYSQIVNDFQKGDIAEGYSVSREKKESFPLTVTSAQKNPTAFYLCASSIDPPKAGSTDTQYFGPGTRLTVL.

The chain is built from TRBV30 and TRBJ2-7; TRBD2 matches at 7 bases. Per the germline V gene, CDR1 is GTSNPN and CDR2 is SVGIG (reference sequence). V dropped 4 bases and J dropped 5; count of bases not matched to a gene: 8. This CDR3 has 13 residues. CDR3 sequence: CAWKGPGRDEQYF. CDR3 bases: TGTGCCTGGAAAGGGCCAGGGAGGGACGAGCAGTACTTC.

The gene calls are TRBV7-2 and TRBJ1-3; D unclear. V lost 1 base to trimming and J lost 0 bases, with 4 bases between them. Germline assignment: CDR1 SGHTA and CDR2 FQGNSA. The CDR3 is 14 residues long. The CDR3 bases are TGTGCCAGCAGCTTAGGTCTCTCTGGAAACACCATATATTTT. Its protein product is CASSLGLSGNTIYF. Full variable domain (missing parts from reference TRBV7-2 and TRBJ1-3): GAGVSQSPSNKVTEKGKDVELRCDPISGHTALYWYRQSLGQGLEFLIYFQGNSAPDKSGLPSDRFSAERTGGSVSTLTIQRTQQEDSAVYLCASSLGLSGNTIYFGEGSWLTVV.

The V and J genes are TRBV3-1 (or the pseudogene TRBV3-2) and TRBJ1-5; the D is unclear. The V gene's germline CDR1 is LGHDT and CDR2 YNNKEL (reference sequence). The CDR3 is 15 residues long. The ends were cut back, 0 bases at V and 3 bases at J, with 9 bases in the middle. The CDR3 DNA follows: TGTGCCAGCAGCCAAGATGGCCGGGTCAATCAGCCCCAGCATTTT. It is translated as CASSQDGRVNQPQHF.